The clone carrying this T cell receptor beta chain has only a few counts. Its antigen is unknown. In building TCR beta libraries, iRepertoire HTBI primers were used together with Arm-PCR of CDR3 regions. TCRdb redid the calling of the multiplex PCR reads with MiXCR, one entry per CDR3 protein. In the table there are 430,000 or so distinct CDR3 sequences, around a fifth of which are singletons. Germline CDR1 and CDR2: SGHRS and YFSETQ. Trimming removed 1 base at V and 4 bases at J, with 11 bases between. This CDR3 is 14 amino acids long. Stated time point: persistent/refractory GD, antithyroid drugs over 5 years with positive TRAb. With RNA extracted from PBMCs as input, the TCR library was made. In each case, Graves' disease was diagnosed per American Thyroid Association guidelines. Patients were enrolled at an endocrinology department in Xi'an, China. The data were taken from a study of regulatory T cells in long-lasting Graves disease. Findings and caveats of the study: Peripheral blood, not thyroid tissue, was the sole material studied. With a small sample size, accuracy may have been reduced.

This chain links TRBV5-1 with TRBJ2-5; D is possibly TRBD1 or TRBD2 (5 bases each). The receptor's source is a female donor with Graves disease. This specimen was peripheral blood mononuclear cells (PBMCs), taken when the disease was refractory, from a patient treated with antithyroid drugs. The CDR3 is CASSLYGGGETQYF. In DNA, the CDR3 is TGCGCCAGCAGCTTGTATGGGGGTGGAGAGACCCAGTACTTC.